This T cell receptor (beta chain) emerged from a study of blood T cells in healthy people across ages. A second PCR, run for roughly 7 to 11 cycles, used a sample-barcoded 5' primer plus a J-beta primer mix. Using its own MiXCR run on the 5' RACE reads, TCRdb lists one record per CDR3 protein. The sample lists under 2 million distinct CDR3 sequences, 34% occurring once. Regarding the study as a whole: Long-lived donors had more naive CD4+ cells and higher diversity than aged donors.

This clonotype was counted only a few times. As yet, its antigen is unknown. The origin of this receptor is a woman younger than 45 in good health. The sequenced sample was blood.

CDR3 in amino acids: CASSPFWAANTGELFF. For the CDR3, the DNA is TGTGCCAGCAGTCCCTTTTGGGCCGCGAACACCGGGGAGCTGTTTTTT. The chain combines TRBV6-1 with TRBJ2-2, with D hard to call. The germline gives CDR1 MNHNS, CDR2 SASEGT. The CDR3 totals 16 residues. Trimming removed 5 bases at V and 0 bases at J, with 13 bases between.